This T cell receptor (beta chain) comes out of a study of T cells in Graves' hyperthyroidism and ophthalmopathy. Findings of the study overall: Blood samples included most of the expanded thyroid clonotypes exceeding 0.001.

This clonotype has more than one count but fewer than ten. Antigen unknown. This CDR3 has 11 amino acids. V shed 5 bases, J shed 15 bases, and the junction held 2 bases outside the gene matches. Looked up from germline, CDR1 is MDHEN and CDR2 is SYDVKM. From RNA transcripts, TCR beta CDR3 regions were amplified. RT-PCR in the first round (using the HTBI primer set) targeted the TCR CDR3. TCRdb re-called the multiplex PCR reads with MiXCR, one entry per CDR3 protein. Among about 260,000 distinct CDR3 sequences listed, 16% were seen once. The TCR sequence derives from a woman aged 18-29 years with Graves' ophthalmopathy. The specimen sequenced was blood. The chain links TRBV28 to TRBJ2-2; TRBD1 aligns across 11 bases. CDR3 sequence: CASSRDRGVFF. CDR3 bases: TGTGCCAGCAGTCGGGACAGGGGGGTGTTTTTT.